This is a list of T cell receptor beta chains from one sample in a study of CD8+CD57+ T cells in acquired aplastic anemia. TCRdb redid the calling of the reads with MiXCR, one entry per CDR3 protein. This sample carries fewer than 200,000 distinct CDR3 sequences, 55% to 80% of them seen once, and the ten largest clones take around 45%. The sequenced sample was sorted CD4+, CD8+, or CD8+CD57+ T cells (not recorded which) from PBMCs. These receptors came from a human donor in good health. Both conserved end residues are part of each CDR3. Each record gives: V gene, clone size, D gene, J gene, CDR3 DNA, CDR3 protein. The D gene is left open where the match is weak. Size tells how often a clone was seen (once, few, many) or the class of an expanded clone, and some rows leave it out.

v_gene: TRBV7-9; abundance: NA; d_gene: TRBD1; j_gene: TRBJ1-6; CDR3nt: TGTGCCAGCAGCTTGGGTTCCGGGACAGGGAGGTCACCCCTCCACTTT; CDR3aa: CASSLGSGTGRSPLHF
v_gene: TRBV20-1; abundance: NA; d_gene: NA; j_gene: TRBJ1-2; CDR3nt: TGCAGTGCTAACAGGGCAATCTATGGCTACACCTTC; CDR3aa: CSANRAIYGYTF
v_gene: TRBV25-1; abundance: NA; d_gene: TRBD1; j_gene: TRBJ1-4; CDR3nt: TGTGCCAGCAGTGATAAAGCCAGGGGGCAAGGGGGAAAACTGTTTTTT; CDR3aa: CASSDKARGQGGKLFF
v_gene: TRBV24-1; abundance: NA; d_gene: NA; j_gene: TRBJ2-5; CDR3nt: TGTGCCACCAGTGACACCCCCCCAGGGCATGTGAGAGAGACCCAGTACTTC; CDR3aa: CATSDTPPGHVRETQYF
v_gene: TRBV20-1; abundance: many; d_gene: NA; j_gene: TRBJ2-1; CDR3nt: TGCAGTGCTAGAGCTCGGGGAGTGGCCTACAATGAGCAGTTCTTC; CDR3aa: CSARARGVAYNEQFF
v_gene: TRBV25-1; abundance: NA; d_gene: TRBD2; j_gene: TRBJ2-3; CDR3nt: TGTGCCACCTCGGGACTAGCTTCCCACACAGATACGCAGTATTTT; CDR3aa: CATSGLASHTDTQYF
v_gene: TRBV7-2; abundance: NA; d_gene: NA; j_gene: TRBJ1-6; CDR3nt: TGTGCCAGCAGCTTAGAGATGGCTGGGGGGTCCAATAATTCACCCCTCCACTTT; CDR3aa: CASSLEMAGGSNNSPLHF
v_gene: TRBV9; abundance: NA; d_gene: TRBD2; j_gene: TRBJ2-3; CDR3nt: TGTGCCAGCACCAAGCAGCACCGGGGGGGGACAGATACGCAGTATTTT; CDR3aa: CASTKQHRGGTDTQYF
v_gene: TRBV9; abundance: few; d_gene: TRBD1; j_gene: TRBJ1-6; CDR3nt: TGTGCCAGCAGCGCCCGGACAGGGGATTCACCCCTCCACTTT; CDR3aa: CASSARTGDSPLHF
v_gene: TRBV7-2; abundance: NA; d_gene: NA; j_gene: TRBJ1-1; CDR3nt: TGTGCCAGCAGCGTGACAGGTCGTAGAACTGAAGCTTTCTTT; CDR3aa: CASSVTGRRTEAFF
v_gene: TRBV7-2; abundance: NA; d_gene: NA; j_gene: TRBJ2-1; CDR3nt: TGTGCCAGCAGTCACGACGGGAGCTCCTACAATGAGCAGTTCTTC; CDR3aa: CASSHDGSSYNEQFF
v_gene: TRBV19; abundance: few; d_gene: NA; j_gene: TRBJ2-1; CDR3nt: TGTGCCAGTAGTGTCCCTGGGTACAATGAGCAGTTCTTC; CDR3aa: CASSVPGYNEQFF
v_gene: TRBV12-3/TRBV12-4; abundance: NA; d_gene: TRBD2; j_gene: TRBJ2-3; CDR3nt: TGTGCCAGCAGTATCGGGACTAGCGGGGGGGCGAGGTTTGATACGCAGTATTTT; CDR3aa: CASSIGTSGGARFDTQYF
v_gene: TRBV10-3; abundance: NA; d_gene: NA; j_gene: TRBJ2-7; CDR3nt: TGTGCCATCAGTGAAGTCAGCTCCTACGAGCAGTACTTC; CDR3aa: CAISEVSSYEQYF
v_gene: TRBV9; abundance: many; d_gene: NA; j_gene: TRBJ1-1; CDR3nt: TGTGCCAGCAGCGTAGACCCCCGGGAGAACACTGAAGCTTTCTTT; CDR3aa: CASSVDPRENTEAFF
v_gene: TRBV20-1; abundance: NA; d_gene: NA; j_gene: TRBJ2-1; CDR3nt: TGCAGTGCTAGAGATCGTGGACCCAATAGATACAATGAGCAGTTCTTC; CDR3aa: CSARDRGPNRYNEQFF
v_gene: TRBV11-3; abundance: NA; d_gene: TRBD1; j_gene: TRBJ2-7; CDR3nt: TGTGCCAGCAGAGCCTCCGGGACAGGGCGCTACGAGCAGTACTTC; CDR3aa: CASRASGTGRYEQYF
v_gene: TRBV5-4; abundance: many; d_gene: TRBD2; j_gene: TRBJ2-1; CDR3nt: TGTGCCAGCAGCAAAGGTCGGGGGGAGGGTTACAATGAGCAGTTCTTC; CDR3aa: CASSKGRGEGYNEQFF
v_gene: TRBV7-9; abundance: NA; d_gene: NA; j_gene: TRBJ2-7; CDR3nt: TGTGCCAGCAGCTCACAGGGCGCCGAGCAGTACTTC; CDR3aa: CASSSQGAEQYF
v_gene: TRBV29-1; abundance: NA; d_gene: NA; j_gene: TRBJ1-1; CDR3nt: TGCAGCGTCCCAAATTATGGCAGCATGAACACTGAAGCTTTCTTT; CDR3aa: CSVPNYGSMNTEAFF
v_gene: TRBV11-2; abundance: NA; d_gene: NA; j_gene: TRBJ2-3; CDR3nt: TGTGCCAGCAGCTTGTCTGCAGGGACGCAGTATTTT; CDR3aa: CASSLSAGTQYF
v_gene: TRBV5-1; abundance: NA; d_gene: NA; j_gene: TRBJ2-7; CDR3nt: TGCGCCAGCAGCTTGGACCCCCAGACCTACGAGCAGTACTTC; CDR3aa: CASSLDPQTYEQYF
v_gene: TRBV4-1; abundance: NA; d_gene: NA; j_gene: TRBJ2-7; CDR3nt: TGCGCCAGCAGCCCCTTAGGCGGAGGTACCGAGCAGTACTTC; CDR3aa: CASSPLGGGTEQYF
v_gene: TRBV10-3; abundance: NA; d_gene: NA; j_gene: TRBJ1-1; CDR3nt: TGTGCCATCACCACTGCGAGGAGTAACACTGAAGCTTTCTTT; CDR3aa: CAITTARSNTEAFF
v_gene: TRBV20-1; abundance: NA; d_gene: NA; j_gene: TRBJ2-7; CDR3nt: TGCAGTGGAACCCAGGGTTACTACGAGCAGTACTTC; CDR3aa: CSGTQGYYEQYF
v_gene: TRBV9; abundance: NA; d_gene: TRBD1; j_gene: TRBJ1-2; CDR3nt: TGTGCCAGCAGCGCCCCAAACAGGGGTTTTTACACCTTC; CDR3aa: CASSAPNRGFYTF
v_gene: TRBV7-2; abundance: NA; d_gene: TRBD1; j_gene: TRBJ2-7; CDR3nt: TGTGCCAGCAGCTTAACGTCTGGTACAGGGGTCTCCTACGAGCAGTACTTC; CDR3aa: CASSLTSGTGVSYEQYF
v_gene: TRBV7-9; abundance: many; d_gene: TRBD2; j_gene: TRBJ2-5; CDR3nt: TGTGCCAGCAGCCCCGGACTAGCGGGAGGAGAGACCCAGTACTTC; CDR3aa: CASSPGLAGGETQYF
v_gene: TRBV7-2; abundance: few; d_gene: TRBD1; j_gene: TRBJ2-1; CDR3nt: TGTGCCAGCAGCCTTACCCCGGACAGGGCGTATGAGCAGTTCTTC; CDR3aa: CASSLTPDRAYEQFF
v_gene: TRBV19; abundance: NA; d_gene: NA; j_gene: TRBJ1-1; CDR3nt: TGTGCCAGTAGTGAGTCAATGAACACTGAAGCTTTCTTT; CDR3aa: CASSESMNTEAFF
v_gene: TRBV15; abundance: NA; d_gene: NA; j_gene: TRBJ2-7; CDR3nt: TGTGCCACCAGCAGAGGGGGGGGGCCAGCCTACGAGCAGTACTTC; CDR3aa: CATSRGGGPAYEQYF
v_gene: TRBV19; abundance: NA; d_gene: TRBD1; j_gene: TRBJ2-7; CDR3nt: TGTGCCAGTAGTACTAAAACCCGGGACAGCTCTTCCTACGAGCAGTACTTC; CDR3aa: CASSTKTRDSSSYEQYF
v_gene: TRBV29-1; abundance: many; d_gene: TRBD1; j_gene: TRBJ2-6; CDR3nt: TGCAGCGTTGAAGATCCGACAGGGATCCACTCTGGGGCCAACGTCCTGACTTTC; CDR3aa: CSVEDPTGIHSGANVLTF
v_gene: TRBV5-1; abundance: NA; d_gene: NA; j_gene: TRBJ2-7; CDR3nt: TGCGCCAGCAGCCAAAGCCCTTTAAACGCCGCAATCTACGAGCAGTACTTC; CDR3aa: CASSQSPLNAAIYEQYF
v_gene: TRBV25-1; abundance: NA; d_gene: NA; j_gene: TRBJ1-2; CDR3nt: TGTGCCAGCAGTGAGGCGTTAGGAGACATTGGAAATGGCTACACCTTC; CDR3aa: CASSEALGDIGNGYTF
v_gene: TRBV7-9; abundance: NA; d_gene: NA; j_gene: TRBJ2-1; CDR3nt: TGTGCCAGCAGCTTACCCGATGAGCAGTTCTTC; CDR3aa: CASSLPDEQFF
v_gene: TRBV7-6; abundance: NA; d_gene: NA; j_gene: TRBJ1-2; CDR3nt: TGTGCCAGCAGCTTATGGCCGGTGGCAAAAAATGGCTACACCTTC; CDR3aa: CASSLWPVAKNGYTF
v_gene: TRBV7-8; abundance: NA; d_gene: TRBD2; j_gene: TRBJ2-2; CDR3nt: TGTGCCAGCAGCCACCGACTAGCGGAAGGTGTCACCGGGGAGCTGTTTTTC; CDR3aa: CASSHRLAEGVTGELFF
v_gene: TRBV19; abundance: NA; d_gene: TRBD1; j_gene: TRBJ1-5; CDR3nt: TGTGCCAGTAGTTCTGACAGGGGGCATAGCAATCAGCCCCAGCATTTT; CDR3aa: CASSSDRGHSNQPQHF
v_gene: TRBV20-1; abundance: few; d_gene: NA; j_gene: TRBJ2-7; CDR3nt: TGCAGTGCCCGGGGCAGGGCCGTGTGGGAGCAGTACTTC; CDR3aa: CSARGRAVWEQYF
v_gene: TRBV5-1; abundance: many; d_gene: NA; j_gene: TRBJ1-3; CDR3nt: TGCGCCAGCAGCTTGGAGGGAGCCTCTGGAAACACCATATATTTT; CDR3aa: CASSLEGASGNTIYF